Described below is a single T cell receptor (beta chain) sequence and its context. The germline V gene encodes CDR1 MGHRA and CDR2 YSYEKL. The V and J ends lost 1 base and 5 bases respectively, with 12 bases between them. The CDR3 sequence is 15 residues long. Sequencing was performed with immunoSEQ multiplex PCR; in TCRdb, only in-frame clones are kept and a portion is missing. The sample shows some 75,000 clones, 90% to 98% of them seen only once. This sample stems from a study of technical replicates of blood from several donors. Sequencing was performed on T cells isolated from PBMCs. The chain joins TRBV4-1 to TRBJ1-5; tentative D call: TRBD1 (6 bases). The source of this sequence is a human donor in good health. CDR3 sequence (DNA): TGCGCCAGCAGCCAAGGGACAGAGTCTCATCAGCCCCAGCATTTT. Translating it yields CASSQGTESHQPQHF.